These T cell receptor beta chains were read from a single sample in a study of regulatory T cells in long-lasting Graves disease. TCRdb fed the multiplex PCR reads into MiXCR, producing one record per CDR3 protein. The table includes about 540,000 distinct CDR3 sequences, approximately 15% detected once. In addition, the sample was reused for a study of T cells in Graves' hyperthyroidism and ophthalmopathy.

The sample here was peripheral blood mononuclear cells (PBMCs), taken at new diagnosis, from a patient treated with antithyroid drugs. These receptors were taken from a man younger than 40 with Graves disease. The conserved cysteine and the conserved F or W are not part of the CDR3 here. D genes are given only for firm matches.

D | J | V | CDR3
- | TRBJ2-1 | TRBV10-3 | AISRGNEQF
- | TRBJ1-1 | TRBV12-3/TRBV12-4 | ASRNGQEAF
TRBD1 | TRBJ2-1 | TRBV20-1 | SASRGRAYNGQF
- | TRBJ2-7 | TRBV5-5 | ASSFAGVGYEQY
TRBD1 | TRBJ1-1 | TRBV4-1 | ASTPTPRDRNTEAF
- | TRBJ2-1 | TRBV6-5 | ASSYIAGGYNEQF
- | TRBJ2-1 | TRBV27 | ASSFGGLVEQF
TRBD1 | TRBJ2-7 | TRBV5-5 | ASSLYGTAYEQY
- | TRBJ1-4 | TRBV6-1 | ASDQEPNEKLF
- | TRBJ1-6 | TRBV6-1 | ASPSAYGSPLH
TRBD1 | TRBJ2-1 | TRBV5-1 | ASGTGQGVGEQF
- | TRBJ2-1 | TRBV7-9 | ASSLVLAEQF
- | TRBJ2-7 | TRBV5-6 | ASSDGPSGHEQY
TRBD1 | TRBJ2-7 | TRBV29-1 | SVGGGQGIGYEQY
- | TRBJ2-7 | TRBV20-1 | SARGDTSHYEQY
- | TRBJ1-5 | TRBV5-1 | ASRREPQH
- | TRBJ1-4 | TRBV7-9 | ASSLEVGSEKLF
- | TRBJ2-1 | TRBV20-1 | SASGGRAGAHSSYNEQF
- | TRBJ1-1 | TRBV12-3/TRBV12-4 | ASSLGFEAF
- | TRBJ2-1 | TRBV6-2/TRBV6-3 | ASSPPRGGQGSAGSVYNEQF
TRBD2 | TRBJ2-3 | TRBV28 | ASSLGDYLWEDTQY
- | TRBJ2-1 | TRBV12-3/TRBV12-4 | ASSSGALNEQF
- | TRBJ2-3 | TRBV7-8 | ASSPFGGLTDTQY
TRBD2 | TRBJ2-3 | TRBV14 | ASSTRTSARSPQY
- | TRBJ2-3 | TRBV12-3/TRBV12-4 | ASSSATSTDTQY
- | TRBJ1-2 | TRBV10-3 | AISEDLNYGYT
- | TRBJ2-5 | TRBV7-8 | ASSLLRDKQETQY
TRBD1 | TRBJ1-5 | TRBV24-1 | ATSDPGGGNQPQH
TRBD1 | TRBJ1-1 | TRBV6-1 | ASGGGRGDTEAF
- | TRBJ2-7 | TRBV6-1 | ASSEMGGLLSYEQY
TRBD2 | TRBJ2-5 | TRBV14 | ASSTPGLAGETQY
- | TRBJ2-1 | TRBV6-2/TRBV6-3 | ASSFTGGGSYNEQF
TRBD2 | TRBJ2-5 | TRBV11-2 | ASSLDPGLAAQETQY
TRBD1 | TRBJ1-2 | TRBV24-1 | ATSDRTGGGGYT
- | TRBJ1-1 | TRBV18 | ASSRGTRGTEAF
TRBD1 | TRBJ1-6 | TRBV6-1 | ASSAGGSYNSPLH
- | TRBJ2-3 | TRBV7-8 | ASSLPGPDTQY
- | TRBJ2-7 | TRBV2 | ASRRVAYEQY
TRBD1 | TRBJ1-1 | TRBV20-1 | SARDFVPGRGEVPEAF
TRBD2 | TRBJ2-3 | TRBV20-1 | SARSSGRTDTQY